These 26 T cell receptor beta chains came from one sample sequenced in a study of CD4+ T cells in melanoma. The assay was immunoSEQ multiplex PCR, and TCRdb's table has in-frame clones only and misses some. This table holds over 100,000 clones, around 93% found once. The specimen was peripheral blood. The receptors were gathered from a human donor with melanoma.

The genes are TRBV4-3 and TRBJ1-4, with a tentative D call TRBD1 (5 bases). V gave up 6 bases and J gave up 3 bases, with 17 bases separating them. The germline gives CDR1 LGHNA, CDR2 YSLEER. The CDR3 consists of 16 residues. CDR3 loop: CASSQTLGRANEKLFF. The DNA for the CDR3 is TGCGCCAGCAGTCAGACTTTGGGGCGGGCTAATGAAAAACTGTTTTTT.

The chain uses TRBV7-2 and TRBJ2-7; D gene unclear. The V and J ends lost 4 bases and 2 bases respectively, with 9 bases between them. The CDR3 is 13 residues long. Looked up from germline, CDR1 is SGHTA and CDR2 is FQGNSA. DNA of the CDR3: TGTGCCAGCAGCTATCGGGTCGCCTACGAGCAGTACTTC. Translation gives CASSYRVAYEQYF. The full variable domain, rest sourced from reference TRBV7-2 and TRBJ2-7, is GAGVSQSPSNKVTEKGKDVELRCDPISGHTALYWYRQSLGQGLEFLIYFQGNSAPDKSGLPSDRFSAERTGGSVSTLTIQRTQQEDSAVYLCASSYRVAYEQYFGPGTRLTVT.

The rearrangement links TRBV7-2 to TRBJ1-5; D is perhaps TRBD1 (6 bases). The germline gives CDR1 SGHTA, CDR2 FQGNSA. The CDR3 loop spans 15 amino acids. V was pared by 1 base and J by 9 bases, with 16 bases between. The CDR3 loop reads CASSLGGHQGLPQHF. The CDR3 DNA reads as TGTGCCAGCAGCTTAGGAGGACACCAGGGGTTGCCCCAGCATTTT.

The chain employs TRBV4-1 and TRBJ2-7; TRBD1 matches 7 bases. The V and J ends lost 6 bases and 2 bases, in that order; junction bases with no gene match: 7. Per germline, CDR1 MGHRA and CDR2 YSYEKL. The CDR3 contains 14 residues. The CDR3 spells CASSFETGPYEQYF. The DNA of the CDR3 is TGCGCCAGCAGTTTTGAGACAGGGCCCTACGAGCAGTACTTC.

The gene calls are TRBV10-3 and TRBJ2-6; 10 positions agree with TRBD2. Germline V gene data show CDR1 as ENHRY and CDR2 as SYGVKD. The CDR3 is 17 residues long. The J segment lost 0 bases and the V segment lost 5 bases, leaving 4 bases of the junction unmatched. CDR3 amino acids: CAISTAGGNSGANVLTF. The CDR3 coding sequence is TGTGCCATCAGTACAGCGGGAGGGAACTCTGGGGCCAACGTCCTGACTTTC.

A word on this clone: The junction departs from germline at one end; a sequencing error may be responsible. V and J are TRBV27 and TRBJ2-5, with D unclear. CDR3 size: 12 residues. The germline V gene encodes CDR1 MNHEY and CDR2 SMNVEV (reference sequence). In DNA form, the CDR3 reads TGTGTCAGCAGTTTGTACCAAGAGACCCAGTACTTC. Translating it yields CVSSLYQETQYF.

The genes are TRBV11-3 and TRBJ2-2; 8 bases are shared with TRBD2. The V gene end was trimmed by 5 bases and the J gene end by 7 bases; junction bases not matched to a gene: 9. CDR1 and CDR2 from the germline V gene are SGHNT and YENEEA. The CDR3 totals 15 residues. This chain's CDR3 is CASSTGPTSGGELFF. CDR3 nucleotides: TGTGCCAGCAGCACAGGCCCTACTAGCGGCGGGGAGCTGTTTTTT. The complete variable domain, with remaining parts taken from reference TRBV11-3 and TRBJ2-2, reads EAGVVQSPRYKIIEKKQPVAFWCNPISGHNTLYWYLQNLGQGPELLIRYENEEAVDDSQLPKDRFSAERLKGVDSTLKIQPAELGDSAVYLCASSTGPTSGGELFFGEGSRLTVL.

The chain links TRBV9 to TRBJ2-1; D is undetermined. Germline V gene lookup returns CDR1 SGDLS and CDR2 YYNGEE. Trimming removed 0 bases at V and 8 bases at J, with 12 bases between. This CDR3 comprises 14 residues. This chain's CDR3 is CASSVDVASYEQFF. The CDR3 coding sequence is TGTGCCAGCAGCGTAGACGTCGCGTCGTATGAGCAGTTCTTC. The full variable domain, rest sourced from reference TRBV9 and TRBJ2-1, is DSGVTQTPKHLITATGQRVTLRCSPRSGDLSVYWYQQSLDQGLQFLIQYYNGEERAKGNILERFSAQQFPDLHSELNLSSLELGDSALYFCASSVDVASYEQFFGPGTRLTVL.

The J gene is TRBJ2-5, the V gene TRBV9, with unresolved D. This CDR3 has 14 amino acids. Germline CDR1 and CDR2: SGDLS and YYNGEE. V was pared by 0 bases and J by 1 base, with 7 bases between. The CDR3 coding sequence is TGTGCCAGCAGCGTAGGGGATAGCCAAGAGACCCAGTACTTC. Its protein is CASSVGDSQETQYF.

The chain carries TRBV4-2 and TRBJ1-5, with TRBD1 as a possible D gene (5 bases). V was clipped by 4 bases and J by 3 bases, with 13 bases between them. The CDR3 totals 15 residues. In germline, CDR1 is LGHNA, CDR2 YNFKEQ. The CDR3 loop is CASSPLGEPNQPQHF. CDR3 in DNA: TGTGCCAGCAGCCCCCTAGGGGAACCCAATCAGCCCCAGCATTTT.

The chain links TRBV27 to TRBJ1-2, with unresolved D. The CDR3 totals 12 residues. In germline, CDR1 is MNHEY, CDR2 SMNVEV (reference sequence). The germline V and J ends were trimmed by 7 bases and 4 bases, with 10 bases remaining between them. CDR3 sequence (DNA): TGTGCCAGCATGGGCACAGCCTATGGCTACACCTTC. Protein sequence: CASMGTAYGYTF.

In its sample, this clone was seen a few times. The chain couples TRBV7-3 to TRBJ1-2; a possible D gene is TRBD1 (5 bases). This CDR3 comprises 15 residues. The V gene's germline CDR1 is SGHTA and CDR2 FQGTGA. Trimming took off 9 bases at V and 2 bases at J, with 19 bases between the two ends. CDR3 sequence: CASRQGAGSNYGYTF. DNA for the CDR3: TGTGCCAGTCGTCAAGGGGCAGGATCCAACTATGGCTACACCTTC.

Comments on this clone: This likely comes from a read error, as the CDR3 has no conserved phenylalanine or tryptophan at its end. The limits of the CDR3 on the DNA are not certain, so only TCRdb's listed CDR3 is given. The gene calls are TRBV27 and TRBJ1-1; the D call TRBD1 from the table was never checked on the DNA. The CDR3 has 13 amino acids, counting both end residues. CDR1 and CDR2 (germline): MNHEY, SMNVEV (reference sequence). The CDR3 loop reads CASRTGTGFNPSL.

In this sample, this clone turned up once. The chain has TRBV7-9 and TRBJ2-7; 8 nucleotides line up with TRBD2. CDR1 SEHNR and CDR2 FQNEAQ come from the germline V gene (reference sequence). The V gene end was trimmed by 5 bases and the J gene end by 5 bases; junction bases not matched to a gene: 14. CDR3 length: 16 amino acids. The CDR3 nucleotides are TGTGCCAGCAGCCCGAGCCAAGTAAGCGGGAGCGACGAGCAGTACTTC. Translating it yields CASSPSQVSGSDEQYF.

The CDR3 region is CASSPTAYEQYF. In DNA form, the CDR3 reads TGTGCCAGCTCACCAACGGCCTACGAGCAGTACTTC. V usage is TRBV18 and J usage is TRBJ2-7; D gene unclear. Germline V gene sequence: CDR1 KGHSH, CDR2 LQKENI. V was cut by 2 bases and J by 2 bases, with 4 bases left in between. This CDR3 has 12 amino acids.

The rearrangement joins TRBV7-2 to TRBJ2-7, with 10 bases fitting TRBD1. V trimming: 5 bases; J trimming: 2 bases; junction bases outside the gene matches: 6. This CDR3 spans 15 amino acids. CDR1 is SGHTA and CDR2 is FQGNSA in the germline V gene. For the CDR3, the DNA is TGTGCCAGCAGCACCGACAGGGGGCTCCCCTACGAGCAGTACTTC. Translated, it gives CASSTDRGLPYEQYF.

The gene calls are TRBV27 and TRBJ1-6; D might be TRBD1 (5 bases). Germline V gene sequence: CDR1 MNHEY, CDR2 SMNVEV (reference sequence). V was pared by 5 bases and J by 7 bases, with 15 bases between. CDR3 length: 15 residues. CDR3 protein: CASSGTAESNSPLHF. CDR3 sequence (DNA): TGTGCCAGCAGTGGGACGGCGGAATCGAATTCACCCCTCCACTTT.

The chain carries TRBV7-3 and TRBJ1-1, with 7 nucleotides matching TRBD1. V shed 1 base, J shed 3 bases, and the junction held 2 bases outside the gene matches. CDR3 length: 14 residues. Germline V lookup: CDR1 SGHTA, CDR2 FQGTGA. CDR3 in amino acids: CASSLRQGDTEAFF. The CDR3 region has the DNA TGTGCCAGCAGCTTAAGGCAGGGGGACACTGAAGCTTTCTTT.

V is TRBV4-2 and J is TRBJ2-6; D ambiguous. Germline assignment: CDR1 LGHNA and CDR2 YNFKEQ. The CDR3 runs to 12 residues. With 0 bases removed from V and 11 bases from J, the gap between germline ends came to 5 bases. The CDR3 nucleotides are TGTGCCAGCAGCCAAGAAATAGACGTCCTGACTTTC. It codes for CASSQEIDVLTF.

The chain combines TRBV15 with TRBJ2-1; possibly TRBD1 for D (5 bases). V dropped 1 base and J dropped 2 bases, with 6 bases sitting between them. This CDR3 is 14 amino acids long. Germline V lookup: CDR1 LNHNV, CDR2 YYDKDF (reference sequence). This CDR3 is CATSRGRAYNEQFF. In DNA, the CDR3 is TGTGCCACCAGCAGAGGCAGGGCCTACAATGAGCAGTTCTTC.

V is TRBV28 and J is TRBJ2-2; perhaps TRBD1 as D (6 bases). The CDR3 length is 14 residues. CDR1 MDHEN and CDR2 SYDVKM come from the germline V gene. Deletions cut 9 bases from V and 6 bases from J, with 17 bases between. CDR3 DNA sequence: TGTGCCAGTCGGACCTACAGGGTCGCCGGGGAGCTGTTTTTT. Encoded protein: CASRTYRVAGELFF.

This clone was seen only a few times. This chain links TRBV7-2 with TRBJ1-4; D remains unclear. CDR1 is SGHTA and CDR2 is FQGNSA in the germline V gene. The CDR3 is 14 residues long. V was trimmed by 1 base and J by 4 bases, leaving 7 bases between them. CDR3: CASSLEGFNEKLFF. Here the CDR3 DNA reads TGTGCCAGCAGCTTAGAAGGGTTTAATGAAAAACTGTTTTTT.

The chain employs TRBV10-3 and TRBJ2-1, with 9 bases identical to TRBD2. Germline CDR1 ENHRY, CDR2 SYGVKD. Unmatched junction bases numbered 8, after V lost 7 bases and J lost 7 bases. The CDR3 sequence is 14 residues long. Here the CDR3 DNA reads TGTGCCATCACCCCGCGGGAGGGGGGTAATGAGCAGTTCTTC. Translated: CAITPREGGNEQFF.

This clone was recorded a few times. This chain uses TRBV4-3 with TRBJ2-3, with a tentative D call TRBD1 (5 bases). The germline V gene has CDR1 LGHNA and CDR2 YSLEER. V lost 0 bases and J 5 bases, leaving 15 bases between the germline ends. The CDR3 consists of 16 residues. The CDR3 is CASSQDIGRAGDTQYF. The CDR3 nucleotides read TGCGCCAGCAGCCAAGATATCGGCAGGGCTGGAGATACGCAGTATTTT.

This CDR3 reads CASRFQGFGETQYF. The CDR3, as DNA: TGTGCCAGCAGGTTTCAGGGGTTCGGAGAGACCCAGTACTTC. The J gene is TRBJ2-5, the V gene TRBV7-6; D might be TRBD1 (6 bases). Trimming removed 6 bases at V and 4 bases at J, with 15 bases between. Germline CDR1 reads SGHVS; CDR2 reads FNYEAQ. The CDR3 has 14 amino acids.

This chain links TRBV19 with TRBJ1-4; 7 nucleotides match TRBD1. The V gene's germline CDR1 is LNHDA and CDR2 SQIVND (reference sequence). The CDR3 is made up of 13 amino acids. V lost 6 bases, J lost 8 bases, and 6 bases stayed unmatched. The CDR3 is CASRRGTVEKLFF. CDR3 sequence (DNA): TGTGCCAGTAGACGGGGGACAGTAGAAAAACTGTTTTTT.